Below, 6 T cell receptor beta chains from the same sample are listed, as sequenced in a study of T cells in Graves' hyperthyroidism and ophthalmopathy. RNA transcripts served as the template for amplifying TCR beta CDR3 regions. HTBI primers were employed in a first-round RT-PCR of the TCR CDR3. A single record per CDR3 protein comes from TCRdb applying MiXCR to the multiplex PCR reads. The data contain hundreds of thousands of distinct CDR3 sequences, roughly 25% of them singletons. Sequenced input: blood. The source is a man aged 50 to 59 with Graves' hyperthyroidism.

CDR3 residues: CSARDWGSYGYTF. CDR3 nucleotide sequence: TGCAGTGCTAGAGATTGGGGCAGCTATGGCTACACCTTC. This chain joins TRBV20-1 and TRBJ1-2; D perhaps matches TRBD1 (5 bases). The V end was cut by 0 bases, the J end by 4 bases, with 9 bases between. The CDR3 is 13 amino acids. In germline, CDR1 is DFQATT, CDR2 SNEGSKA (reference sequence).

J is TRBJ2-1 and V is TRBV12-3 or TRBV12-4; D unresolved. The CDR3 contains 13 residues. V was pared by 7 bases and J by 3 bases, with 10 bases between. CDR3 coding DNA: TGTGCCAGCACCCACAGTAGCTACAATGAGCAGTTCTTC. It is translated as CASTHSSYNEQFF.

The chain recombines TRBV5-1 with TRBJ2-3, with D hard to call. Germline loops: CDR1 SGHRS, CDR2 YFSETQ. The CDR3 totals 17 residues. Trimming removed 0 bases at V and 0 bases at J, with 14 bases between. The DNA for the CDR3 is TGCGCCAGCAGCTTGGCCCCCTTCGCGACCAGCACAGATACGCAGTATTTT. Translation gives CASSLAPFATSTDTQYF.

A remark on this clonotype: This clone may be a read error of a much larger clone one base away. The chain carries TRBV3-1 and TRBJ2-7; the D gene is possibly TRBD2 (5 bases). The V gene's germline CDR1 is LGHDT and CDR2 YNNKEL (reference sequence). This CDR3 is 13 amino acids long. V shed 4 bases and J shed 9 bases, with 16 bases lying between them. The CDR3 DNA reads TGTGCCAGCAGCCGAACGGAGGATTCGGGGCAGTACTTC. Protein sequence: CASSRTEDSGQYF.

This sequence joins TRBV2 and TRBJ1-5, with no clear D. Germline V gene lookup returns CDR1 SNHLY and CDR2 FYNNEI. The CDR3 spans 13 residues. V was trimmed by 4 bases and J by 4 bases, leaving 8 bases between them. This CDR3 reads CASSVRGNQPQHF. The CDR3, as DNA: TGTGCCAGCAGTGTTAGAGGGAATCAGCCCCAGCATTTT.

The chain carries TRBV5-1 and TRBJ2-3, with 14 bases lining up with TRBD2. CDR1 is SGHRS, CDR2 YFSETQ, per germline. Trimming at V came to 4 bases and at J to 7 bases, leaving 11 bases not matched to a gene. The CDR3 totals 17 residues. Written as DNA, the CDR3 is TGCGCCAGCAGCCCGGTAGGGACTAGCGGGAGTTTGAATACGCAGTATTTT. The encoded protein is CASSPVGTSGSLNTQYF.